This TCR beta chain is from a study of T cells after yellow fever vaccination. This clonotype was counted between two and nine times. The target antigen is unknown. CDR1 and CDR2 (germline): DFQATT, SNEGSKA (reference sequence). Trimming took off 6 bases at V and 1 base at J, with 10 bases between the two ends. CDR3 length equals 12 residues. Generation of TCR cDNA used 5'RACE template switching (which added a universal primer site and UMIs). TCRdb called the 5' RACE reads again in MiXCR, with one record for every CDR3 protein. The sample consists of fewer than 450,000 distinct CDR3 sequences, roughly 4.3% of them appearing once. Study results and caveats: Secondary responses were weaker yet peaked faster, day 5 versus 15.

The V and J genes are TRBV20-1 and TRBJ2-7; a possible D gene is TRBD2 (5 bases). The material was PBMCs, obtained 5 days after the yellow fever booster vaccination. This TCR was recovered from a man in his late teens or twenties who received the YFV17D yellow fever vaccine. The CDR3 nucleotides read TGCAGTGCCTCGGACTGGTCCTACGAGCAGTACTTC. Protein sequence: CSASDWSYEQYF.